Presented here are 21 T cell receptor beta chains from one specimen sequenced in a study of post-analysis software for immune sequencing data. Whole-study findings and limits: Patients had higher frequencies than controls of a handful of TRBV segments, including TRBV5-6, TRBV5-1 and TRBV20-1.

Their antigens remain unidentified. Presence of unique molecular identifiers characterized the TCR beta cDNA libraries. TCRdb redid the calling of the PCR reads with MiXCR, one entry per CDR3 protein. The repertoire holds about 760,000 distinct CDR3 sequences, about 27% seen once, with roughly 0.53% in the top ten. Sequencing was carried out using blood. Receptors were obtained from a girl between 5 and 17 years old with multiple sclerosis.

The rearrangement uses TRBV4-1 and TRBJ1-2; no definite D call. The CDR3 loop spans 17 amino acids. Germline CDR1 is MGHRA and CDR2 is YSYEKL. Deletions cut 4 bases from V and 2 bases from J, with 20 bases between. The CDR3 DNA sequence: TGCGCCAGCAGCCCAGCACTGCTTGCGGCAGAGAACTATGGCTACACCTTC. Residues: CASSPALLAAENYGYTF.

This chain uses TRBV5-1 with TRBJ1-1; D is ambiguous. V lost 1 base, J lost 4 bases, and 11 bases lay in between. The CDR3 consists of 14 residues. Germline CDR1 is SGHRS and CDR2 is YFSETQ. The DNA for the CDR3 is TGCGCCAGCAGCTTGACCGGACCGCGCACTGAAGCTTTCTTT. Protein: CASSLTGPRTEAFF. Full variable domain (outside the CDR3, taken from reference TRBV5-1 and TRBJ1-1): KAGVTQTPRYLIKTRGQQVTLSCSPISGHRSVSWYQQTPGQGLQFLFEYFSETQRNKGNFPGRFSGRQFSNSRSEMNVSTLELGDSALYLCASSLTGPRTEAFFGQGTRLTVV.

This clonotype was observed a few times. This sequence joins TRBV7-2 and TRBJ2-5, with 10 bases fitting TRBD2. The germline V gene encodes CDR1 SGHTA and CDR2 FQGNSA. The ends lost 5 bases at V and 6 bases at J; junction bases unmatched: 15. This CDR3 has 17 amino acids. CDR3 nucleotide sequence: TGTGCCAGCAGCCTCGGGGTAGCGGGGGGACGACGGAAGACCCAGTACTTC. It translates to CASSLGVAGGRRKTQYF.

The rearrangement uses TRBV11-2 and TRBJ2-1; D is unclear. The CDR3 loop spans 16 amino acids. Between the trimmed V and J ends, which lost 5 bases and 4 bases, there was a span of 18 bases. The germline V gene encodes CDR1 SGHAT and CDR2 FQNNGV. CDR3 in amino acids: CASSVPPSTVYNEQFF. The CDR3 DNA is TGTGCCAGCAGCGTGCCACCTTCAACAGTTTACAATGAGCAGTTCTTC.

V usage is TRBV20-1 and J usage is TRBJ2-2; tentatively, D is TRBD1 or TRBD2 (6 bases each). CDR1 is DFQATT and CDR2 is SNEGSKA in the germline V gene (reference sequence). V gave up 5 bases and J gave up 0 bases, with 16 bases separating them. CDR3 length: 16 amino acids. The CDR3 coding sequence is TGCAGTGCTTCCCGAGCGGAGGGGGCGAACACCGGGGAGCTGTTTTTT. Amino acid sequence: CSASRAEGANTGELFF.

V gene TRBV5-1 combines with J gene TRBJ2-3, with D perhaps matching TRBD1 (6 bases). The CDR3 contains 14 residues. Germline V gene sequence: CDR1 SGHRS, CDR2 YFSETQ. Trimming took 0 bases from V and 5 from J, leaving 10 bases between them. The CDR3 nucleotides are TGCGCCAGCAGCTTGGACAGGACAGTAGATACGCAGTATTTT. This translates into CASSLDRTVDTQYF.

The chain uses TRBV27 and TRBJ2-4; D possibly uses TRBD1 or TRBD2 (5 bases each). The ends were cut back, 11 bases at V and 2 bases at J, with 13 bases in the middle. Germline-derived CDR1 and CDR2 are MNHEY and SMNVEV (reference sequence). The CDR3 covers 13 residues. CDR3 amino acids: CAAGGHPKNIQYF. CDR3 bases: TGTGCCGCTGGAGGACACCCCAAAAACATTCAGTACTTC.

This clonotype has just a few counts. V usage is TRBV2 and J usage is TRBJ2-4; no firm D call. The J call may be wrong; the DNA end is better matched by TRBJ2-5. The germline gives CDR1 SNHLY, CDR2 FYNNEI. The CDR3 loop spans 15 amino acids. CDR3 coding DNA: TGTGCCAGCAATCTTTCTAATATGGGCGGAGAGACCCAGTACTTC. Its protein product is CASNLSNMGGETQYF.

The sample holds a few counts of this clonotype. One junction end disagrees with the germline gene, perhaps due to a read error. V gene TRBV10-3 combines with J gene TRBJ1-5; TRBD1 agrees at 7 bases. From germline, CDR1 is ENHRY and CDR2 SYGVKD. This CDR3 contains 16 residues. The CDR3 reads CAISQSGQNSNQPQHF. The CDR3, as DNA: TGTGCCATCAGTCAGTCGGGACAGAATAGCAATCAGCCCCAGCATTTT.

This clonotype was seen more than once but under ten times. The genes are TRBV5-1 and TRBJ1-1; the match to TRBD1 covers 8 bases. With 0 bases clipped from V and 10 bases from J, the junction kept 11 bases outside the gene matches. The CDR3 length is 15 residues. In germline, CDR1 is SGHRS, CDR2 YFSETQ. CDR3 DNA: TGCGCCAGCAGCTTGGACCCGGGACAGGCCTCCCGAGCTTTCTTT. Translating gives CASSLDPGQASRAFF.

The sample holds many counts of this clonotype. V and J are TRBV12-3 or TRBV12-4 and TRBJ2-3, with D hard to call. The length of the CDR3 is 12 residues. V lost 5 bases and J lost 5, with 8 bases in between. As DNA, the CDR3 is TGTGCCAGCAGTCCATCTGGAGATACGCAGTATTTT. Its protein is CASSPSGDTQYF.

The chain uses TRBV10-3 and TRBJ1-1, with a weak D call TRBD1 (6 bases). V lost 7 bases and J lost 3, with 9 bases in between. The germline V gene has CDR1 ENHRY and CDR2 SYGVKD. This CDR3 contains 12 residues. The CDR3 coding sequence is TGTGCCATCAAGGGGGTGGACACTGAAGCTTTCTTT. Residues: CAIKGVDTEAFF.

The chain couples TRBV4-1 to TRBJ1-4; TRBD1 might be the D (6 bases). The CDR3 covers 15 residues. Germline CDR1 MGHRA, CDR2 YSYEKL. Trimming took 8 bases from V and 9 from J, leaving 22 bases between them. The CDR3 nucleotides read TGCGCCAGCGAACCGGCGGGGACAACGTTGAAAAAACTGTTTTTT. It encodes CASEPAGTTLKKLFF.

This chain uses TRBV20-1 with TRBJ2-1; D is perhaps TRBD2 (5 bases). Between the trimmed V and J ends, which lost 6 bases and 8 bases, there was a span of 23 bases. The CDR3 loop spans 15 amino acids. Germline CDR1 DFQATT, CDR2 SNEGSKA (reference sequence). CDR3 bases: TGCAGTGCCCCTCCCAGATGGGGAGTAGGCGATGAGCAGTTCTTC. It codes for CSAPPRWGVGDEQFF.

This clonotype was found a few times. This chain links TRBV14 with TRBJ2-1; 7 nucleotides match TRBD2. The V segment lost 4 bases and the J segment 7 bases; nucleotides outside the gene matches: 13. The CDR3 covers 16 residues. Germline lookup yields CDR1 SGHDN and CDR2 FVKESK. CDR3 in amino acids: CASSLRGSWLTNEQFF. Here the CDR3 DNA reads TGTGCCAGCAGCCTACGCGGGAGTTGGCTTACGAATGAGCAGTTCTTC.

This clonotype was seen a handful of times. The genes are TRBV20-1 and TRBJ2-5; D might be TRBD1 (6 bases). CDR1 is DFQATT and CDR2 is SNEGSKA in the germline V gene (reference sequence). The CDR3 consists of 14 residues. CDR3: CGATGPQGQETQYF. The DNA for the CDR3 is TGCGGCGCCACCGGGCCCCAGGGGCAAGAGACCCAGTACTTC.

This clonotype was detected a few times. The chain recombines TRBV5-1 with TRBJ1-2, with TRBD1 matching over 7 bases. J was trimmed by 6 bases and V by 4 bases; bases with no gene match: 6. This CDR3 has 13 amino acids. Germline V lookup: CDR1 SGHRS, CDR2 YFSETQ. The CDR3 DNA is TGCGCCAGCAGCGTGACAGGGAACAATGGCTACACCTTC. Amino acid sequence: CASSVTGNNGYTF.

This clonotype has only a few counts. V gene TRBV5-6 combines with J gene TRBJ2-5, with D perhaps TRBD1 or TRBD2 (6 bases each). The V end lost 7 bases, the J end lost 5 bases, and 24 bases lay between the germline ends. The CDR3 has 16 amino acids. CDR1 is SGHDT and CDR2 is YYEEEE in the germline V gene. This chain's CDR3 is CASRPSSTGALETQYF. The CDR3 DNA sequence: TGTGCCAGCCGTCCCTCATCCACGGGGGCCCTTGAGACCCAGTACTTC.

This chain uses TRBV29-1 with TRBJ2-1; 12 bases are a match to TRBD2. The J segment lost 4 bases and the V segment lost 7 bases, leaving 8 bases of the junction unmatched. There are 15 residues in the CDR3. Germline values: CDR1 SQVTM, CDR2 ANQGSEA. The CDR3 region has the DNA TGCAGCGGTCGGACTAGCGGGGCGAGATACAATGAGCAGTTCTTC. This sequence encodes CSGRTSGARYNEQFF.

This clonotype was detected a few times. This chain links TRBV6-6 with TRBJ2-1, with 9 bases lining up with TRBD2. Germline values: CDR1 MNHNY, CDR2 SVGAGI (reference sequence). V trimming: 5 bases; J trimming: 9 bases; junction bases outside the gene matches: 8. The CDR3 is 14 amino acids. CDR3 DNA: TGTGCCAGCAGTCGGGGCGGGAGGGCCGGTGAGCAGTTCTTC. Translation gives CASSRGGRAGEQFF.

This clonotype was recorded at least ten times. The chain uses TRBV20-1 and TRBJ2-5; D ambiguous. V was shortened by 5 bases and J by 5 bases, with 15 bases between the two germline ends. The germline CDR1 and CDR2 sequences are DFQATT and SNEGSKA (reference sequence). The CDR3 contains 13 residues. The CDR3 DNA reads as TGCAGTGCTGATTATGGGGTGCTGGAGACCCAGTACTTC. This translates into CSADYGVLETQYF.